Listed here is a single T cell receptor beta chain. These data are taken from a study of blood T cell repertoires in COVID-19. Study overall: Italy, Spain and the United States were the sources of the convalescent and acute COVID-19 samples.

Those who participated ranged in age from roughly 18 to 90 years and resided in about two dozen US areas. Data came from immunoSEQ multiplex PCR; TCRdb stores just in-frame clones and leaves some out. The table lists 150,000 or so clones, 84% of them singletons. This CDR3 has 19 amino acids. The V gene end was trimmed by 4 bases and the J gene end by 0 bases; junction bases not matched to a gene: 7. Germline V gives CDR1 MGHRA, CDR2 YSYEKL. Sequenced sample: PBMCs or T cells enriched from blood (not recorded which). This sequence was found in a man aged 50-60 years who had recovered from COVID-19. The V call is TRBV4-1, the J call TRBJ2-2, with 14 bases aligning to TRBD2. The CDR3 sequence is CASSPLGLAGGANTGELFF. As DNA, the CDR3 is TGCGCCAGCAGCCCCCTAGGACTAGCGGGGGGCGCGAACACCGGGGAGCTGTTTTTT.